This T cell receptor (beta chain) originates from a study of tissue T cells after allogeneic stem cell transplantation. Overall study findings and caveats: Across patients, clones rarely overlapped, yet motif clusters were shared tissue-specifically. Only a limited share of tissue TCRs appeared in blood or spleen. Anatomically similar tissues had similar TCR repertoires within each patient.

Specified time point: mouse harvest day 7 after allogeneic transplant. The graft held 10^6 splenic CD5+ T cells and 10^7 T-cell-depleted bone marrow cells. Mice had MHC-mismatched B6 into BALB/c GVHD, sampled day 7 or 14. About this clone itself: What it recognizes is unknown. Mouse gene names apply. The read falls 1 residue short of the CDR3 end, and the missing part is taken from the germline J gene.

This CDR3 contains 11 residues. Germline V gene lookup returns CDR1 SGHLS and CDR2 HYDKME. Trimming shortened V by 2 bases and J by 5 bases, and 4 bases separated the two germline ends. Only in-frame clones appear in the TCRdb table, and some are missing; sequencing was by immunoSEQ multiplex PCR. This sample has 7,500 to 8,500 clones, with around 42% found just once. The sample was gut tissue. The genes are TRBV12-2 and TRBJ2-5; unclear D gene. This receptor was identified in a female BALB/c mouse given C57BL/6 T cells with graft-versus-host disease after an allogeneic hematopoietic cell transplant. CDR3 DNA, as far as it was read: TGTGCCAGCTCTCCCTCAGACACCCAGTAC. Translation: CASSPSDTQY. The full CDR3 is CASSPSDTQYF.